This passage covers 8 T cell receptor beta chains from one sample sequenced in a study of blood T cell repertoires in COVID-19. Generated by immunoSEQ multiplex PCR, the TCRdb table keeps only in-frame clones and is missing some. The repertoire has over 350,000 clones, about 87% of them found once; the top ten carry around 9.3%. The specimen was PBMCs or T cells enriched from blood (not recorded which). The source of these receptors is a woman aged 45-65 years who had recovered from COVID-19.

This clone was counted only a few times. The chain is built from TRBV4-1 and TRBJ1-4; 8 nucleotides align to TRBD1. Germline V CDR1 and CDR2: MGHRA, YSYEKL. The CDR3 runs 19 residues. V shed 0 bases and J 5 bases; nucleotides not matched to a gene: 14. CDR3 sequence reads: CASSQEGTGHGGKNEKLFF. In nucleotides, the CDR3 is TGCGCCAGCAGCCAAGAAGGGACAGGCCACGGTGGTAAGAATGAAAAACTGTTTTTT.

CDR3 loop: CASSAERQDNEQFF. In nucleotides, the CDR3 is TGCGCCAGCAGCGCGGAACGACAGGACAATGAGCAGTTCTTC. V is TRBV5-1 and J is TRBJ2-1, with D perhaps matching TRBD1 (6 bases). The CDR3 length is 14 residues. CDR1 SGHRS and CDR2 YFSETQ come from the germline V gene. Trimming pared 4 bases from V and 5 bases from J, leaving 13 bases between. The full variable domain, its missing parts supplied by reference TRBV5-1 and TRBJ2-1, is KAGVTQTPRYLIKTRGQQVTLSCSPISGHRSVSWYQQTPGQGLQFLFEYFSETQRNKGNFPGRFSGRQFSNSRSEMNVSTLELGDSALYLCASSAERQDNEQFFGPGTRLTVL.

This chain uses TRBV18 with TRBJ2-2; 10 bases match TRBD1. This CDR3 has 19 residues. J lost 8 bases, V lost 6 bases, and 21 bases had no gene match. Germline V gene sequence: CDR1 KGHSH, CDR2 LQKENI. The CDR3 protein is CASSSIGQGGTQTSGELFF. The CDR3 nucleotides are TGTGCCAGCTCCTCGATCGGACAGGGGGGCACCCAAACGAGTGGGGAGCTGTTTTTT.

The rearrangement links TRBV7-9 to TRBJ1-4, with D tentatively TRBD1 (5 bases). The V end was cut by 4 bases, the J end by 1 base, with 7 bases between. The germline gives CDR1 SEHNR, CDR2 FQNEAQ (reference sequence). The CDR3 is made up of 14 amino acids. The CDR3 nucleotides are TGTGCCAGCAGCTCGGGGGAAACTAATGAAAAACTGTTTTTT. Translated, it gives CASSSGETNEKLFF.

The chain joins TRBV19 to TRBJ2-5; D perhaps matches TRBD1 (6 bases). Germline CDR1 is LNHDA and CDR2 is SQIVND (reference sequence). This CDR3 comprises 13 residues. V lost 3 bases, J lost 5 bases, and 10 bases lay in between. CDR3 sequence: CASSIGQYETQYF. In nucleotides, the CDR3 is TGTGCCAGTAGTATTGGACAGTATGAGACCCAGTACTTC. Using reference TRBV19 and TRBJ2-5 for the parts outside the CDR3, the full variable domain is DGGITQSPKYLFRKEGQNVTLSCEQNLNHDAMYWYRQDPGQGLRLIYYSQIVNDFQKGDIAEGYSVSREKKESFPLTVTSAQKNPTAFYLCASSIGQYETQYFGPGTRLLVL.

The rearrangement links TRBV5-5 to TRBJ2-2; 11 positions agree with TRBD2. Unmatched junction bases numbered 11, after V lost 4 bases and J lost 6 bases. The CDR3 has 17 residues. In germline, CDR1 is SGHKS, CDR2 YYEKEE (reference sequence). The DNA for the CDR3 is TGTGCCAGCAGCCCCAGCATAGCGGGGGGGCCTCCCGGGGAGCTGTTTTTT. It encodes CASSPSIAGGPPGELFF.

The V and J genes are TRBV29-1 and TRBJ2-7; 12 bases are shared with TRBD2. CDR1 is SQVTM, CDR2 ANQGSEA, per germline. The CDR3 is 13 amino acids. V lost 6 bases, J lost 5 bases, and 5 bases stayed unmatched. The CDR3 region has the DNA TGCAGCGTCGAACGGACTAGCGGGGACGAGCAGTACTTC. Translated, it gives CSVERTSGDEQYF.

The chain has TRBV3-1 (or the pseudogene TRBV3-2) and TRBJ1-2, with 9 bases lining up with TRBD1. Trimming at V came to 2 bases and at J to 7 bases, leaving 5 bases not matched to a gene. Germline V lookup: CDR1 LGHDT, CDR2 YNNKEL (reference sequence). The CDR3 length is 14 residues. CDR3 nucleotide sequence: TGTGCCAGCAGCCAAAAACAGGGGGCCACTGGCTACACCTTC. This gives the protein CASSQKQGATGYTF.